This is a list of T cell receptor beta chains from one sample in a study of blood T cells in healthy people across ages. TCRdb used MiXCR to reprocess the 5' RACE reads, holding one entry per CDR3 protein. The data show 700,000 to 850,000 distinct CDR3 sequences, under 40% seen once. Material for sequencing was blood. Source of these receptors: a man aged 18-30 years in good health. CDR3s include the opening cysteine and the closing phenylalanine or tryptophan. Fields, in order: CDR3 length, clone size, V gene, D gene, J gene, CDR3 protein, CDR3 DNA. A D gene is named only where the DNA matches it firmly. Size is omitted from some rows. Given values are once, few, many or a class for expanded clones.

length: 13; size: .; V: TRBV12-3/TRBV12-4; D: .; J: TRBJ2-7; CDR3: CASSLGEHLEQYF; DNA: TGTGCCAGCAGTTTAGGGGAGCACCTTGAGCAGTACTTC
length: 15; size: .; V: TRBV10-3; D: .; J: TRBJ1-5; CDR3: CAISATGDSNQPQHF; DNA: TGTGCCATCAGTGCGACAGGAGACAGCAATCAGCCCCAGCATTTT
length: 16; size: few; V: TRBV7-2; D: .; J: TRBJ2-3; CDR3: CASSGRQVHRTDTQYF; DNA: TGTGCCAGCAGCGGCAGACAGGTCCACCGCACAGATACGCAGTATTTT
length: 14; size: few; V: TRBV12-3/TRBV12-4; D: .; J: TRBJ2-1; CDR3: CASSFPGTYNEQFF; DNA: TGTGCCAGCAGCTTCCCCGGGACTTATAATGAGCAGTTCTTC
length: 15; size: few; V: TRBV18; D: TRBD1; J: TRBJ1-6; CDR3: CASSRGTGGNSPLHF; DNA: TGTGCCAGCTCCCGAGGGACAGGCGGTAATTCACCCCTCCACTTT
length: 16; size: few; V: TRBV4-1; D: TRBD2; J: TRBJ2-7; CDR3: CASSQEAPSGNYEQYF; DNA: TGCGCCAGCAGCCAAGAGGCGCCTAGCGGGAACTACGAGCAGTACTTC
length: 17; size: .; V: TRBV30; D: TRBD2; J: TRBJ2-1; CDR3: CAWSVLETSGVYNEQFF; DNA: TGTGCCTGGAGTGTACTGGAGACTAGCGGGGTCTACAATGAGCAGTTCTTC
length: 14; size: .; V: TRBV5-1; D: TRBD1; J: TRBJ1-4; CDR3: CASSLVQGDEKLFF; DNA: TGCGCCAGCAGCTTGGTCCAGGGGGACGAAAAACTGTTTTTT
length: 16; size: .; V: TRBV4-1; D: .; J: TRBJ2-2; CDR3: CASSQEASENTGELFF; DNA: TGCGCCAGCAGCCAAGAAGCTAGCGAAAACACCGGGGAGCTGTTTTTT
length: 16; size: .; V: TRBV20-1; D: TRBD2; J: TRBJ2-3; CDR3: CSARSRGGGGTDTQYF; DNA: TGCAGTGCTAGATCTCGCGGGGGTGGAGGCACAGATACGCAGTATTTT
length: 16; size: .; V: TRBV7-9; D: TRBD2; J: TRBJ2-4; CDR3: CASSSGLAGEWNIQYF; DNA: TGTGCCAGCAGCTCGGGACTAGCGGGGGAATGGAACATTCAGTACTTC
length: 18; size: few; V: TRBV4-3; D: TRBD2; J: TRBJ2-2; CDR3: CASSQEGLAGGPSGELFF; DNA: TGCGCCAGCAGCCAAGAGGGACTAGCGGGGGGGCCGAGCGGGGAGCTGTTTTTT
length: 14; size: .; V: TRBV6-6; D: TRBD2; J: TRBJ2-1; CDR3: CASSQRGPYNEQFF; DNA: TGTGCCAGCAGCCAGCGGGGACCCTACAATGAGCAGTTCTTC
length: 13; size: .; V: TRBV9; D: .; J: TRBJ2-7; CDR3: CASSVEGNYEQYF; DNA: TGTGCCAGCAGCGTAGAGGGGAACTACGAGCAGTACTTC
length: 16; size: .; V: TRBV7-2; D: TRBD1; J: TRBJ1-2; CDR3: CASSSPGTGTVYGYTF; DNA: TGTGCCAGCAGCTCACCCGGGACAGGGACAGTATACGGCTACACCTTC